This T cell receptor (beta chain) was obtained from a study of shared clonotypes between healthy human individuals. Overall study results and limits: In having few donors, the study represented limited genetic and exposure-history diversity.

CDR3 size: 16 residues. Germline CDR1 reads PRHDT; CDR2 reads FYEKMQ (reference sequence). Trimming stripped 5 bases from V and 2 bases from J, with 17 bases between. Replicate PCRs from sorted subsets contained roughly 200 ng DNA, which is roughly 30,000 T cell genomes. The protocol was immunoSEQ multiplex PCR, while the TCRdb copy is restricted to in-frame clones and leaves out a portion. Here the sample spans millions of clones, about 95% being singletons. Naive CD8 cells lacked CD45RO and underwent positive selection for CCR7, leaving out terminally differentiated effector memory CD45RA+ cells. Recent vaccinations or acute infections were absent in the healthy HIV-negative adult donors. This clone has a single count. What it binds is not known.

The TCR comes from a man aged 18 to 30 in good health. The sequenced sample consisted of naive CD8+ T cells sorted from blood. The chain carries TRBV13 and TRBJ2-3; D remains ambiguous. The DNA for the CDR3 is TGTGCCAGCAGCCCGACGATCTCATTAATCACAGATACGCAGTATTTT. Translation gives CASSPTISLITDTQYF.